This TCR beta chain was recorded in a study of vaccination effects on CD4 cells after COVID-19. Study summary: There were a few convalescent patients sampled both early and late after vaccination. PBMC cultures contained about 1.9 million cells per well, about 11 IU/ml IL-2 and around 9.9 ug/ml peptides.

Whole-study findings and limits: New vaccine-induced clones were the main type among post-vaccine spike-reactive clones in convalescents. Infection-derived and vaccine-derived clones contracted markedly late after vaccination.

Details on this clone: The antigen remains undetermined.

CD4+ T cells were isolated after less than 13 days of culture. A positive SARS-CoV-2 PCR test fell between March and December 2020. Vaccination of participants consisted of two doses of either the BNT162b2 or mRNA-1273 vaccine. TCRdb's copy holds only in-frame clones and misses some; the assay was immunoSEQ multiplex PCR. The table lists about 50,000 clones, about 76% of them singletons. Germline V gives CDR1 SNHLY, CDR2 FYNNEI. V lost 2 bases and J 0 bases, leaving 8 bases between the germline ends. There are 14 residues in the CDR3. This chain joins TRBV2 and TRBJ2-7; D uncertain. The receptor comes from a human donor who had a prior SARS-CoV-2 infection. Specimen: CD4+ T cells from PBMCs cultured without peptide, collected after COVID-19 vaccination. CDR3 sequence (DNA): TGTGCCAGCAGTGAAATAAGCACCTCCTACGAGCAGTACTTC. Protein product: CASSEISTSYEQYF.